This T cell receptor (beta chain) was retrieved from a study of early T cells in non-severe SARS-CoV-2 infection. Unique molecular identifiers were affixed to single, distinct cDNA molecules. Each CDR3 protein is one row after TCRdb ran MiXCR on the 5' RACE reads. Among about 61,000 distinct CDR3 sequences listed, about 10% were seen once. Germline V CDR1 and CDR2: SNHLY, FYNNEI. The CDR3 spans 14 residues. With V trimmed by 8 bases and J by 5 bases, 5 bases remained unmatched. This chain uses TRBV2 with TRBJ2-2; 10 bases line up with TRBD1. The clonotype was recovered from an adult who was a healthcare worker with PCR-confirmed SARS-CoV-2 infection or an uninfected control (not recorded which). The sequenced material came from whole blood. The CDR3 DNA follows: TGTGCCAGCGAGGGACAGGGGCGGACCGGGGAGCTGTTTTTT. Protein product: CASEGQGRTGELFF.